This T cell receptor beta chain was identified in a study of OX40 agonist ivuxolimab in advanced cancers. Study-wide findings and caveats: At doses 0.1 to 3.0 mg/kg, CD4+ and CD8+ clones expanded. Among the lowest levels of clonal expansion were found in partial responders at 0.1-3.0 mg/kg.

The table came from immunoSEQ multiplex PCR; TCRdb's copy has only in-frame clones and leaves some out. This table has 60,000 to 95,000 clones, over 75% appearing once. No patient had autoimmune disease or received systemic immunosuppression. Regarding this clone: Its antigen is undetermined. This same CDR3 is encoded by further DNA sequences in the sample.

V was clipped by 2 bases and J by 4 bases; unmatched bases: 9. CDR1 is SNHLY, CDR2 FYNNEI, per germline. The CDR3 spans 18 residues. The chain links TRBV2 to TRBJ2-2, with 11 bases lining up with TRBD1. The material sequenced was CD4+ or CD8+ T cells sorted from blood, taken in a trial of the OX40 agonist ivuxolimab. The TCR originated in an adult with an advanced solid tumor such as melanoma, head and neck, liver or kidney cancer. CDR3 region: CASSEFGTGGRGTGELFF. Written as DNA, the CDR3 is TGTGCCAGCAGTGAATTTGGGACAGGGGGGCGGGGCACCGGGGAGCTGTTTTTT.